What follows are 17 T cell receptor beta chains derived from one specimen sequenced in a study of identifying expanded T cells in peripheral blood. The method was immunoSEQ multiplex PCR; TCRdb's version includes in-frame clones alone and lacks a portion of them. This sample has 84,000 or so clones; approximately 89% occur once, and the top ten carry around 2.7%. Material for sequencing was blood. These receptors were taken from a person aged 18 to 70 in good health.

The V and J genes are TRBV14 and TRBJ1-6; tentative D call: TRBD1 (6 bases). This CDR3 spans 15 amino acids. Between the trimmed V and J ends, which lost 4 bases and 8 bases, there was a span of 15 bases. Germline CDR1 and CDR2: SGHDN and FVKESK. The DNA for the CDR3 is TGTGCCAGCAGCCCTGGTGTACAGGGTTATTCACCCCTCCACTTT. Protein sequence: CASSPGVQGYSPLHF.

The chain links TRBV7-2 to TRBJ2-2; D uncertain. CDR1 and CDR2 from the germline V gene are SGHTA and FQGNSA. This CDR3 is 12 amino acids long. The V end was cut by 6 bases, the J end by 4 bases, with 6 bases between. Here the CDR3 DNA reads TGTGCCAGCAGTTTCCCCACCGGGGAGCTGTTTTTT. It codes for CASSFPTGELFF.

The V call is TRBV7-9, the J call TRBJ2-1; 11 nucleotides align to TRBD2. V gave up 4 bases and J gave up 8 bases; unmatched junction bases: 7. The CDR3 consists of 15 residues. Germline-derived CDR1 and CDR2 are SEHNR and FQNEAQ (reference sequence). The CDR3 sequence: CASSSTSGSLDEQFF. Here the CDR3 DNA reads TGTGCCAGCAGCTCCACTAGCGGGAGTTTAGATGAGCAGTTCTTC.

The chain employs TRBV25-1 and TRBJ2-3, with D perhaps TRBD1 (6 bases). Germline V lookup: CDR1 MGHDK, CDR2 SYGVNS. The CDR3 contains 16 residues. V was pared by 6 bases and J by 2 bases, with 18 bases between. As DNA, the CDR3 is TGTGCCAGCAGACCCCACTCAGGGGCGGTCACAGATACGCAGTATTTT. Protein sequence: CASRPHSGAVTDTQYF.

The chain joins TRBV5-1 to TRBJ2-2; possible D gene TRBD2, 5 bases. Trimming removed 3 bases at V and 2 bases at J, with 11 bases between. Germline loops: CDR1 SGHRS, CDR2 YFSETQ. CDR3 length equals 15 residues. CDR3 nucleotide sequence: TGCGCCAGCAGCTGGCTAGCCCATAACACCGGGGAGCTGTTTTTT. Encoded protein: CASSWLAHNTGELFF.

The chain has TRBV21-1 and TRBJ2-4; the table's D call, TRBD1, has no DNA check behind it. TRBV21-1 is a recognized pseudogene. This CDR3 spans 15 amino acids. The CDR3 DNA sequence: TGTGCCGGGAGGCAGGGGGAGGTTGACAAAAACATTCAGTACTTC. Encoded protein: CAGRQGEVDKNIQYF.

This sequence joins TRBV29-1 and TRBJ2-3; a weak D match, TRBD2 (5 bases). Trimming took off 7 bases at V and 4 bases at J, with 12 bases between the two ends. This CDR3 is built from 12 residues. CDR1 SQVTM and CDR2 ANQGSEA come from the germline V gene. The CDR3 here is CSESAGADTQYF. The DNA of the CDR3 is TGCAGCGAGTCCGCGGGTGCAGATACGCAGTATTTT.

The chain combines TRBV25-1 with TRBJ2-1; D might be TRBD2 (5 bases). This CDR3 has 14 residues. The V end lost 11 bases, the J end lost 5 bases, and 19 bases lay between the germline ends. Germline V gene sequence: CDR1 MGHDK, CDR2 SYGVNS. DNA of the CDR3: TGTGCCGTACAAAGCGGTCCTGGCCACAATGAGCAGTTCTTC. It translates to CAVQSGPGHNEQFF.

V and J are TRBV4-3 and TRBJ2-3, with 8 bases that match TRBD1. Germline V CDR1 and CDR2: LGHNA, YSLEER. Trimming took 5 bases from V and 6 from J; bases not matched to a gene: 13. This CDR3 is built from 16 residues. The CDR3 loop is CASSYRTGGTGDTQYF. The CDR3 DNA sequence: TGCGCCAGCAGCTATCGAACAGGGGGTACAGGTGATACGCAGTATTTT.

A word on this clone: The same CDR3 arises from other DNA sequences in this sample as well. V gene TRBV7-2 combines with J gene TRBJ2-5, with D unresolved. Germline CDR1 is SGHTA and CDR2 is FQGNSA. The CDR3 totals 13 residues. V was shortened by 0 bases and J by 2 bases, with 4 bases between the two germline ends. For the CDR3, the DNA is TGTGCCAGCAGCTTAGCTAGGCAAGAGACCCAGTACTTC. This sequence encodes CASSLARQETQYF.

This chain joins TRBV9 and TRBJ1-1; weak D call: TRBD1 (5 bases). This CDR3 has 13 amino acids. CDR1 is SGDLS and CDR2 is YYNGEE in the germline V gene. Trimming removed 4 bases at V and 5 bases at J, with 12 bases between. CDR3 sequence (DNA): TGTGCCAGCAGCACGGGACCTCGGACTGAAGCTTTCTTT. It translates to CASSTGPRTEAFF.

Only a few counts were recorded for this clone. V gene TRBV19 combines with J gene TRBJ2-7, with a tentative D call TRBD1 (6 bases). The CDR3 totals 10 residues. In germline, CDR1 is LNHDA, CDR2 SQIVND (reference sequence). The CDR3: CNGDTSEQYF. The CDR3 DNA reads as TGTAACGGGGACACCTCCGAGCAGTACTTC.

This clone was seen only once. DNA of the CDR3: TGTGCCAGCAGCTTAACCGAGGGGAGTGAGCAGTTCTTC. Residues: CASSLTEGSEQFF. The chain is built from TRBV7-3 and TRBJ2-1, with D perhaps matching TRBD1 or TRBD2 (5 bases each). The CDR3 sequence is 13 residues long. V was trimmed by 0 bases and J by 9 bases, leaving 9 bases between them. Germline V CDR1 and CDR2: SGHTA, FQGTGA.

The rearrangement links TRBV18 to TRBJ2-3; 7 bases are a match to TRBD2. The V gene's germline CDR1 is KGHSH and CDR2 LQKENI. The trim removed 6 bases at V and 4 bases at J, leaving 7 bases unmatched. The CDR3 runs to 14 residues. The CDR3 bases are TGTGCCAGCTCCCTCGGGGGGAGGGCAGATACGCAGTATTTT. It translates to CASSLGGRADTQYF.

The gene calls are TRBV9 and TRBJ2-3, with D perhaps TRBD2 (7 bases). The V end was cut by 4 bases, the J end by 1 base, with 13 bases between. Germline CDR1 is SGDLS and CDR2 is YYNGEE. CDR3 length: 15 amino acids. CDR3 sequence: CASSHREGGTDTQYF. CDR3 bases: TGTGCCAGCAGCCACAGGGAGGGAGGCACAGATACGCAGTATTTT.

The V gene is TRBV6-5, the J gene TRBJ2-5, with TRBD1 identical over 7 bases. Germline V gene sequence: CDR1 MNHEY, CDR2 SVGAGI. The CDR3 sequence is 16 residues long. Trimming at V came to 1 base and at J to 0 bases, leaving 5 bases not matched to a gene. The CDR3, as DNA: TGTGCCAGCAGTTACTGGGTTGGGACAGACCAAGAGACCCAGTACTTC. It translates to CASSYWVGTDQETQYF.

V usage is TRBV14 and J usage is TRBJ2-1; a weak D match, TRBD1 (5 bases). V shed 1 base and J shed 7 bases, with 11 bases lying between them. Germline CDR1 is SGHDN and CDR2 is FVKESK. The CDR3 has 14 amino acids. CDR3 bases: TGTGCCAGCAGCCAAGCTTTAGGGGTAAATGAGCAGTTCTTC. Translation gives CASSQALGVNEQFF.